The 22 T cell receptor beta chains below come from one sample, sequenced in a study of cytomegalovirus exposure and HLA in healthy donors. PCR involved 60 Vbeta and 13 Jbeta primers. Some clones are missing from TCRdb's copy, which holds only in-frame ones; the method was immunoSEQ multiplex PCR. The sample includes around 93,000 clones, roughly 60% seen only once; the top ten take approximately 5.8%. The material sequenced was PBMCs. Every receptor here comes from a boy aged 5-17 years in good health and CMV-seropositive.

DNA for the CDR3: TGCGCCAGCAGCCCGGGACAGGGGGCGCGGGGAGGAGAGACCCAGTACTTC. Its translation: CASSPGQGARGGETQYF. This chain links TRBV5-1 with TRBJ2-5, with 12 bases that match TRBD1. The trim removed 4 bases at V and 4 bases at J, leaving 11 bases unmatched. The CDR3 loop spans 17 amino acids. Germline V gives CDR1 SGHRS, CDR2 YFSETQ.

The rearrangement uses TRBV6-1 and TRBJ2-1, with TRBD2 identical over 9 bases. In germline, CDR1 is MNHNS, CDR2 SASEGT. The CDR3 spans 14 residues. V shed 7 bases, J shed 6 bases, and the junction held 7 bases outside the gene matches. The CDR3 DNA follows: TGTGCCAGCACCCTTAGCGGGGGCTTCAATGAGCAGTTCTTC. Its protein is CASTLSGGFNEQFF.

The chain couples TRBV7-6 to TRBJ2-1; D possibly corresponds to TRBD1 (7 bases). The CDR3 runs 16 residues. Trimming stripped 1 base from V and 3 bases from J, with 13 bases between. Germline V lookup: CDR1 SGHVS, CDR2 FNYEAQ. The DNA of the CDR3 is TGTGCCAGCAGCTTAGAAGGAGGGGGCAGCTACAATGAGCAGTTCTTC. Its protein product is CASSLEGGGSYNEQFF.

This clone was seen a handful of times. This chain links TRBV27 with TRBJ2-7, with 7 bases that match TRBD1. The CDR3 is 10 residues long. In germline, CDR1 is MNHEY, CDR2 SMNVEV (reference sequence). V was pared by 8 bases and J by 13 bases, with 8 bases of the junction left unmatched. CDR3 bases: TGTGCCAGCGGCCGGGACAGATGCTACTTC. Amino acids: CASGRDRCYF.

This chain links TRBV7-6 with TRBJ2-5; weak D call: TRBD2 (5 bases). The CDR3 length is 12 residues. Germline V CDR1 and CDR2: SGHVS, FNYEAQ. V was clipped by 1 base and J by 5 bases, with 5 bases between them. CDR3 DNA sequence: TGTGCCAGCAGCTTAGGGAGGGAGACCCAGTACTTC. Its translation: CASSLGRETQYF.

This clone showed up just a few times. J is TRBJ2-2 and V is TRBV7-2, with a weak D call TRBD1 (6 bases). The CDR3 covers 15 residues. V was cut by 2 bases and J by 7 bases, with 14 bases left in between. Germline values: CDR1 SGHTA, CDR2 FQGNSA. CDR3 sequence reads: CASSLNPGVIGELFF. The CDR3 nucleotides read TGTGCCAGCAGCTTAAACCCAGGGGTGATCGGGGAGCTGTTTTTT.

The table lists this clone with a count of one. The chain carries TRBV2 and TRBJ1-2; a possible D gene is TRBD1 (5 bases). CDR3 length: 14 amino acids. The V end lost 0 bases, the J end lost 5 bases, and 10 bases lay between the germline ends. Germline-derived CDR1 and CDR2 are SNHLY and FYNNEI. The DNA for the CDR3 is TGTGCCAGCAGTGAAGCCAAGGGGCTTTATGGCTACACCTTC. Residues: CASSEAKGLYGYTF.

This sequence joins TRBV19 and TRBJ1-1, with 7 positions matching TRBD1. Looked up from germline, CDR1 is LNHDA and CDR2 is SQIVND (reference sequence). Trimming removed 4 bases from V and 5 bases from J; junction bases left unmatched: 10. There are 15 residues in the CDR3. The CDR3 region is CASSKKAGGFTEAFF. The CDR3, as DNA: TGTGCCAGTAGTAAAAAGGCAGGGGGGTTTACTGAAGCTTTCTTT.

V is TRBV2 and J is TRBJ2-3, with TRBD1 matching 9 bases. V dropped 6 bases and J dropped 7; count of bases not matched to a gene: 5. The CDR3 has 13 amino acids. Germline CDR1 is SNHLY and CDR2 is FYNNEI. The CDR3 coding sequence is TGTGCCAGCAGCGGGACAGGGATTAATACGCAGTATTTT. It is translated as CASSGTGINTQYF.

This clone was observed once. The rearrangement uses TRBV19 and TRBJ1-1; 9 bases line up with TRBD1. Per germline, CDR1 LNHDA and CDR2 SQIVND (reference sequence). After removal of 2 bases from V and 2 bases from J, the junction contained 12 bases not matched to a gene. The CDR3 runs 18 residues. The CDR3 DNA follows: TGTGCCAGTAGTATAAAGGAGACAGGGGGGGAACTCAACACTGAAGCTTTCTTT. It codes for CASSIKETGGELNTEAFF.

The chain carries TRBV28 and TRBJ1-1; TRBD1 agrees at 7 bases. CDR3 length: 15 residues. V dropped 4 bases and J dropped 1; count of bases not matched to a gene: 6. Germline CDR1 and CDR2: MDHEN and SYDVKM. CDR3 sequence: CASSYKDRTNTEAFF. DNA of the CDR3: TGTGCCAGCAGTTATAAGGACAGGACGAACACTGAAGCTTTCTTT. The complete variable domain, with remaining parts taken from reference TRBV28 and TRBJ1-1, reads DVKVTQSSRYLVKRTGEKVFLECVQDMDHENMFWYRQDPGLGLRLIYFSYDVKMKEKGDIPEGYSVSREKKERFSLILESASTNQTSMYLCASSYKDRTNTEAFFGQGTRLTVV.

The chain has TRBV9 and TRBJ2-1; no clear D gene. The V gene lost 0 bases and the J gene lost 6 bases, with 13 bases spanning the gap. Germline values: CDR1 SGDLS, CDR2 YYNGEE. This CDR3 region has 15 residues. In nucleotides, the CDR3 is TGTGCCAGCAGCGTAGTCTTAGCCGGTGCCAATGAGCAGTTCTTC. The encoded protein is CASSVVLAGANEQFF.

The V gene is TRBV6-5, the J gene TRBJ2-1, with 11 bases aligning to TRBD2. Trimming at V came to 5 bases and at J to 7 bases, leaving 1 base not matched to a gene. The CDR3 has 13 residues. In germline, CDR1 is MNHEY, CDR2 SVGAGI. The CDR3 bases are TGTGCCAGCAGTCGACTAGCGGGAAATGAGCAGTTCTTC. This codes for CASSRLAGNEQFF.

This rearrangement joins TRBV6-1 to TRBJ1-1, with 8 nucleotides matching TRBD1. CDR1 is MNHNS, CDR2 SASEGT, per germline. The CDR3 extends over 17 amino acids. Trimming removed 3 bases from V and 3 bases from J; junction bases left unmatched: 12. Written as DNA, the CDR3 is TGTGCCAGCAGTGAGGGCAGGGGGCGAGAATGGGACACTGAAGCTTTCTTT. Translating it yields CASSEGRGREWDTEAFF.

The rearrangement uses TRBV9 and TRBJ2-5; weak D call: TRBD1 (6 bases). The CDR3 runs 15 residues. Trimming took 3 bases from V and 5 from J, leaving 17 bases between them. Germline CDR1 SGDLS, CDR2 YYNGEE. This CDR3 is CASSEGPQGTETQYF. The DNA for the CDR3 is TGTGCCAGCAGCGAAGGGCCACAGGGAACGGAGACCCAGTACTTC.

This sequence joins TRBV27 and TRBJ2-5, with TRBD2 identical over 7 bases. The CDR3 contains 16 residues. V shed 9 bases and J 2 bases; nucleotides not matched to a gene: 15. Germline V gene lookup returns CDR1 MNHEY and CDR2 SMNVEV (reference sequence). CDR3 amino acids: CASSTFGEGIQETQYF. CDR3 coding DNA: TGTGCCAGTTCTACGTTCGGGGAGGGGATACAAGAGACCCAGTACTTC.

V gene TRBV7-2 combines with J gene TRBJ2-5; D might be TRBD1 (6 bases). The J call may be mistaken, given a closer DNA end match to TRBJ2-7. CDR3 length: 16 residues. Germline V gene data show CDR1 as SGHTA and CDR2 as FQGNSA. The DNA of the CDR3 is TGTGCCAGCAGCTACAGGTGGACAGTTAGCTCCTACGAGCAGTACTTC. It yields the protein CASSYRWTVSSYEQYF.

The CDR3 spells CASRDSEGQPQHF. In nucleotides, the CDR3 is TGTGCCAGCAGAGACTCCGAGGGTCAGCCCCAGCATTTT. The J gene is TRBJ1-5, the V gene TRBV2; no definite D call. CDR1 is SNHLY, CDR2 FYNNEI, per germline. This CDR3 comprises 13 residues. V was cut by 6 bases and J by 6 bases, with 12 bases left in between.

V is TRBV29-1 and J is TRBJ1-2; D unclear. V gave up 4 bases and J gave up 2 bases, with 14 bases separating them. Germline V gene sequence: CDR1 SQVTM, CDR2 ANQGSEA. This CDR3 is built from 14 residues. The CDR3 sequence: CSVVDGLLNYGYTF. The CDR3 DNA follows: TGCAGCGTTGTAGACGGGTTGCTGAACTATGGCTACACCTTC.

V is TRBV25-1 and J is TRBJ2-7, with D possibly TRBD1 on 5 matching bases. CDR3 length: 15 residues. The V gene lost 0 bases and the J gene lost 4 bases, with 13 bases spanning the gap. From germline, CDR1 is MGHDK and CDR2 SYGVNS. In DNA form, the CDR3 reads TGTGCCAGCAGTGAATATCAGGGATTCCGATACGAGCAGTACTTC. Its protein product is CASSEYQGFRYEQYF.

V gene TRBV27 combines with J gene TRBJ2-2; no firm D call. V was trimmed by 7 bases and J by 3 bases, leaving 6 bases between them. There are 12 residues in the CDR3. The germline gives CDR1 MNHEY, CDR2 SMNVEV (reference sequence). CDR3 sequence (DNA): TGTGCCAGCAACAAGTACACCGGGGAGCTGTTTTTT. Amino acid sequence: CASNKYTGELFF.

This clone appeared once. The rearrangement links TRBV2 to TRBJ2-1; maybe TRBD1 (5 bases). The V and J ends lost 4 bases and 8 bases respectively, with 15 bases between them. The CDR3 totals 14 residues. Germline-derived CDR1 and CDR2 are SNHLY and FYNNEI. For the CDR3, the DNA is TGTGCCAGCAGTGGACAGCAACCATTGTATGAGCAGTTCTTC. It translates to CASSGQQPLYEQFF.